This T cell receptor (beta chain) comes out of a study of OX40 agonist ivuxolimab in advanced cancers. Libraries were prepared by immunoSEQ multiplex PCR; TCRdb keeps only in-frame clonotypes and omits some of them. This table has around 70,000 clones, approximately 83% appearing once. The CDR3 sequence is 12 residues long. The germline V and J ends were trimmed by 5 bases and 3 bases, with 5 bases remaining between them. In germline, CDR1 is ENHRY, CDR2 SYGVKD. Sequencing was performed on CD4+ or CD8+ T cells sorted from blood, taken in a trial of the OX40 agonist ivuxolimab. J is TRBJ1-5 and V is TRBV10-3; no clear D gene. The clonotype originates from an adult with an advanced solid tumor such as melanoma, head and neck, liver or kidney cancer. The CDR3 spells CAISPDNQPQHF. In nucleotides, the CDR3 is TGTGCCATCAGTCCAGACAATCAGCCCCAGCATTTT.